These 10 T cell receptor beta chains were sequenced from one sample in a study of cytomegalovirus exposure and HLA in healthy donors. In the PCR, 60 Vbeta and 13 Jbeta primers were used. TCRdb keeps only in-frame clones here, not all; method: immunoSEQ multiplex PCR. Of approximately 150,000 clones in the sample, approximately 84% were seen once. Material: PBMCs. All receptors come from a middle-aged woman in good health and CMV-seropositive.

The rearrangement links TRBV10-3 to TRBJ1-1, with D tentatively TRBD1 (6 bases). V was trimmed by 10 bases and J by 2 bases, leaving 20 bases between them. The CDR3 runs to 15 residues. CDR1 and CDR2 from the germline V gene are ENHRY and SYGVKD. This chain's CDR3 is CATARGGGLNTEAFF. CDR3 coding DNA: TGTGCCACCGCCCGGGGGGGCGGCTTAAACACTGAAGCTTTCTTT.

V gene TRBV15 combines with J gene TRBJ2-3; a possible D gene is TRBD1 (6 bases). Looked up from germline, CDR1 is LNHNV and CDR2 is YYDKDF (reference sequence). Trimming left V 0 bases short and J 5 bases short, with 15 bases between. The CDR3 loop spans 16 amino acids. The CDR3 nucleotides are TGTGCCACCAGCAGAGATGAGGGGGTGGGGCAAGATACGCAGTATTTT. Protein: CATSRDEGVGQDTQYF.

This clone appeared once. V usage is TRBV2 and J usage is TRBJ2-3; the D gene is possibly TRBD2 (6 bases). This CDR3 comprises 12 residues. Between the trimmed V and J ends, which lost 8 bases and 5 bases, there was a span of 11 bases. The germline V gene encodes CDR1 SNHLY and CDR2 FYNNEI. The CDR3 bases are TGTGCCAGCTGCCGGAGGGGAGATACGCAGTATTTT. Residues: CASCRRGDTQYF.

This clone was observed a few times. The chain joins TRBV4-2 to TRBJ1-1; 8 nucleotides agree with TRBD1. The CDR3 consists of 14 residues. Germline loops: CDR1 LGHNA, CDR2 YNFKEQ. The J segment lost 11 bases and the V segment lost 0 bases, leaving 8 bases of the junction unmatched. CDR3 nucleotides: TGTGCCAGCAGCCAAGATCTCGTACAGGGGGTGGCTTTCTTT. The encoded protein is CASSQDLVQGVAFF.

Regarding this clone: Other DNA sequences in the sample encode the same CDR3. The chain is built from TRBV5-1 and TRBJ2-1; D unresolved. The germline gives CDR1 SGHRS, CDR2 YFSETQ. V lost 0 bases, J lost 0 bases, and 7 bases lay in between. This CDR3 comprises 15 residues. As DNA, the CDR3 is TGCGCCAGCAGCTTGGATGGCAGCTCCTACAATGAGCAGTTCTTC. It codes for CASSLDGSSYNEQFF.

V usage is TRBV11-1 and J usage is TRBJ2-1, with D tentatively TRBD1 (5 bases). The CDR3 sequence is 13 residues long. With 2 bases removed from V and 6 bases from J, the gap between germline ends came to 8 bases. Germline V CDR1 and CDR2: SGHAT, FQDESV (reference sequence). The CDR3 DNA reads TGTGCCAGCAGCTTACAGGGCCTCAATGAGCAGTTCTTC. This gives the protein CASSLQGLNEQFF.

This clone was observed a few times. The genes are TRBV4-1 and TRBJ1-6; D uncertain. The CDR3 length is 16 residues. Trimming took off 0 bases at V and 0 bases at J, with 6 bases between the two ends. Germline V CDR1 and CDR2: MGHRA, YSYEKL. The DNA for the CDR3 is TGCGCCAGCAGCCAAGAACAGAGCTCCTATAATTCACCCCTCCACTTT. Encoded protein: CASSQEQSSYNSPLHF.

The V and J genes are TRBV7-9 and TRBJ2-1, with TRBD1 matching over 11 bases. The CDR3 totals 16 residues. CDR1 and CDR2 (germline): SEHNR, FQNEAQ (reference sequence). The V segment lost 7 bases and the J segment 2 bases; nucleotides outside the gene matches: 7. The CDR3 DNA is TGTGCCAGCAAGTCGGGACAGGGGGGCCCCTACAATGAGCAGTTCTTC. It translates to CASKSGQGGPYNEQFF.

V and J are TRBV30 and TRBJ1-1, with D unclear. The V end lost 0 bases, the J end lost 6 bases, and 8 bases lay between the germline ends. From germline, CDR1 is GTSNPN and CDR2 SVGIG (reference sequence). The CDR3 length is 12 residues. The CDR3 region is CAWSVLPPEAFF. Written as DNA, the CDR3 is TGTGCCTGGAGTGTACTTCCCCCTGAAGCTTTCTTT.

As DNA, the CDR3 is TGTGCCAGCAGTTTCGGACAGTCCTATTCCGAAGCTTTCTTT. Its translation: CASSFGQSYSEAFF. V usage is TRBV6-5 and J usage is TRBJ1-1, with D possibly matching TRBD1 (6 bases). The CDR3 runs to 14 residues. V lost 4 bases to trimming and J lost 8 bases, with 17 bases between them. Germline V gene lookup returns CDR1 MNHEY and CDR2 SVGAGI.